The clone carrying this TCR beta chain occurred many times. Its antigen is as yet unknown. Documented time point: pre-sensitization, week 0. The treatment here: therapeutic diphenylcyclopropenone sensitization with weekly scalp DPC. TCRdb fed the RACE reads into MiXCR, producing one record per CDR3 protein. This repertoire shows about 51,000 distinct CDR3 sequences, about 9% found once; its top ten account for 11% to 15%. These data belong to a study of human T cells and chemical hapten exposure. Findings and caveats of the study: With alopecia, donors may have immune responses unlike healthy people's.

This CDR3 region has 14 residues. V shed 7 bases and J shed 3 bases, with 12 bases lying between them. Germline V gene lookup returns CDR1 KGHDR and CDR2 SFDVKD. The source material was whole blood, sampled in connection with sensitization to the hapten diphenylcyclopropenone (DPC). The TCR sequence derives from a woman aged 35 to 49 with alopecia areata. Some clones in this sample may be carry-over from other donors' samples. The chain uses TRBV24-1 and TRBJ1-5; a possible D gene is TRBD1 (5 bases). The chain's CDR3 is CATRRGRVNQPQHF. CDR3 coding DNA: TGTGCCACCAGGAGGGGCAGGGTCAATCAGCCCCAGCATTTT.